This TCR beta chain was identified during a study of blood T cell repertoires in COVID-19. Study overall: Samples of COVID-19 (acute and convalescent) were obtained from the United States, Italy and Spain. T cells, B-cell-depleted T cells, or PBMCs provided the cDNA or gDNA that served as material.

The CDR3 totals 14 residues. In assigning cohorts, the study relied on participant-reported clinical history. Participants classified as exposed had met a COVID-19 case within 2 weeks before study entry. Profiled with immunoSEQ multiplex PCR; TCRdb holds only in-frame clones, not every one. The table records some 180,000 clones, 80% of them present only once. This sequence originates from a man aged 60 to 75 who had been exposed to COVID-19. The specimen was PBMCs or T cells enriched from blood (not recorded which). This rearrangement joins TRBV21-1 to TRBJ1-5; the table's D call of TRBD1 was not tested on the DNA. TRBV21-1 is deemed a pseudogene. The CDR3 DNA is TGTGCCAGTGAAGGGGGCCGGGGTAGGCAGCCCCAGCATTTT. It yields the protein CASEGGRGRQPQHF.